The TCR beta chain under discussion was sequenced for a study of blood T cell repertoires in COVID-19. Looking at the study overall: Nucleic acid was either cDNA or gDNA, and it came from T cells, B-cell-depleted T cells, or PBMCs.

As handled by the study authors: Nucleated cell number was recorded as an estimate derived from reference gene primer amplification. Repertoires were generated with immunoSEQ multiplex PCR, while TCRdb's copy carries only in-frame clones and drops some. The DNA was the basis for D and trimming; V, J and clone size are from that table. The sample lists 250,000 to 350,000 clones; about 90% were seen once. Trimming took 2 bases from V and 2 from J, leaving 10 bases between them. CDR3 length equals 14 residues. Per germline, CDR1 MNHEY and CDR2 SMNVEV (reference sequence). Sequenced: peripheral blood. The V gene is TRBV27, the J gene TRBJ2-7; the D is unclear. The clonotype was recovered from a young woman who had recovered from COVID-19. CDR3 sequence reads: CASSLGDATYEQYF. Here the CDR3 DNA reads TGTGCCAGCAGTTTAGGAGATGCTACCTACGAGCAGTACTTC.